The present T cell receptor beta chain was sequenced within a study of control samples from healthy donors and cancer patients. This clone was seen more than once but under ten times. Measured with immunoSEQ multiplex PCR; TCRdb has only the in-frame clones, and not every one. Found here are 150,000 or so clones, about 86% of them singletons; the top ten hold around 5.1%. The CDR3 is made up of 15 amino acids. Unmatched junction bases numbered 9, after V lost 3 bases and J lost 5 bases. CDR1 and CDR2 (germline): LGHDT, YNNKEL (reference sequence). The sequenced sample was blood. The chain joins TRBV3-1 (or the pseudogene TRBV3-2) to TRBJ2-5; the match to TRBD1 covers 7 bases. The sequence was collected from a woman aged 25-40 years in good health. CDR3 amino acids: CASSHSGTGVETQYF. The CDR3 coding sequence is TGTGCCAGCAGCCACTCCGGTACAGGGGTGGAGACCCAGTACTTC.